These 11 T cell receptor beta chains share one sample of origin, sequenced in a study of breast tumors, draining lymph nodes, adjacent tissues. The lymph nodes were axillary draining lymph nodes from breast cancer patients. TCRdb analysed the multiplex PCR reads with MiXCR anew, one entry per CDR3 protein. This table holds fewer than 300,000 distinct CDR3 sequences, roughly 32% found once. The sequenced material came from axillary lymph node tissue. Source of these receptors: a female donor with breast cancer. Some clones in this sample may be carry-over from other donors' samples.

This clonotype was counted at least ten times. The chain couples TRBV2 to TRBJ2-7; D remains unclear. This CDR3 is 11 amino acids long. Per germline, CDR1 SNHLY and CDR2 FYNNEI. Trimming left V 2 bases short and J 4 bases short, with 3 bases between. In DNA, the CDR3 is TGTGCCAGCAGTGAACGTTACGAGCAGTACTTC. Its protein product is CASSERYEQYF.

As regards this clonotype: As the CDR3 is not closed by the conserved phenylalanine or tryptophan, this likely results from a read error. The J gene is TRBJ2-7, the V gene TRBV5-4, with D possibly being TRBD2 (5 bases). Per the germline V gene, CDR1 is SGHNT and CDR2 is YYREEE (reference sequence). This CDR3 comprises 14 residues. The V end was cut by 0 bases, the J end by 3 bases, with 10 bases between. CDR3 DNA sequence: TGTGCCAGCAGCTTGGGCGGGTCTAACTACGAGCAGTACCAC. Encoded protein: CASSLGGSNYEQYH.

The sample holds many counts of this clonotype. In DNA form, the CDR3 reads TGTGCCAGTAGTATTAGTGGACTTAGTTTCTCCCCCAATGAGCAGTTCTTC. This codes for CASSISGLSFSPNEQFF. V and J are TRBV19 and TRBJ2-1; tentatively, D is TRBD2 (5 bases). The germline V gene has CDR1 LNHDA and CDR2 SQIVND (reference sequence). The germline V and J ends were trimmed by 3 bases and 6 bases, with 21 bases remaining between them. The CDR3 contains 17 residues.

At least ten counts were recorded for this clonotype. The V gene is TRBV24-1, the J gene TRBJ2-5; no firm D call. This CDR3 is built from 12 residues. CDR1 and CDR2 from the germline V gene are KGHDR and SFDVKD. Trimming stripped 1 base from V and 5 bases from J, with 4 bases between. In nucleotides, the CDR3 is TGTGCCACCAGTGATTTAATGGAGACCCAGTACTTC. It codes for CATSDLMETQYF.

The gene calls are TRBV6-4 and TRBJ1-6, with 8 bases aligning to TRBD1. The germline V gene has CDR1 MRHNA and CDR2 SNTAGT. J lost 1 base, V lost 6 bases, and 8 bases had no gene match. The CDR3 sequence is 17 residues long. CDR3 in amino acids: CASRRAGGWSYNSPLHF. CDR3 nucleotides: TGTGCCAGCAGGAGGGCAGGGGGCTGGTCCTATAATTCACCCCTCCACTTT.

This clonotype showed up many times. The rearrangement links TRBV10-3 to TRBJ2-1, with TRBD2 matching over 10 bases. CDR1 ENHRY and CDR2 SYGVKD come from the germline V gene. This CDR3 comprises 15 residues. Germline trimming cut 5 bases from V and 5 bases from J; bases unmatched to any gene: 6. The CDR3 nucleotides read TGTGCCATCAGTTTAGCGGGAGGCTCGAACAATGAGCAGTTCTTC. It is translated as CAISLAGGSNNEQFF.

As concerns this clonotype: A clone one base away is much larger, so this may be a read error. The chain is built from TRBV20-1 and TRBJ1-2; tentatively, D is TRBD1 (6 bases). The germline gives CDR1 DFQATT, CDR2 SNEGSKA (reference sequence). CDR3 size: 12 residues. The CDR3 here is CSIRQVEYGSTF. In DNA form, the CDR3 reads TGCAGTATTAGACAGGTCGAATATGGCTCCACCTTC.

This clonotype was counted only a few times. The chain has TRBV11-3 and TRBJ1-1; D gene ambiguous. From germline, CDR1 is SGHNT and CDR2 YENEEA. V lost 3 bases, J lost 1 base, and 18 bases lay in between. This CDR3 has 17 residues. The CDR3 DNA reads TGTGCCAGCAGCTTTGGCAGCCAATTAATGAGGAACACTGAAGCTTTCTTT. Encoded protein: CASSFGSQLMRNTEAFF.

About this clonotype: One end of the junction does not line up with germline, which may come from a read error. This chain connects TRBV7-2 to TRBJ2-7; D is undetermined. From germline, CDR1 is SGHTA and CDR2 FQGNSA. This CDR3 is 13 amino acids long. The CDR3: CASGLIGSYEQYF. The CDR3 DNA follows: TGTGCCAGCGGCTTAATTGGAAGTTACGAGCAGTACTTC.

In its sample, this clonotype was seen many times. This chain uses TRBV10-3 with TRBJ2-1; TRBD2 matches 11 bases. The trim removed 2 bases at V and 9 bases at J, leaving 9 bases unmatched. The length of the CDR3 is 16 residues. Germline-derived CDR1 and CDR2 are ENHRY and SYGVKD. The chain's CDR3 is CAISEEAGTSGFEQFF. The CDR3 coding sequence is TGTGCCATCAGTGAGGAGGCCGGGACTAGCGGTTTTGAGCAGTTCTTC.

The chain employs TRBV12-3 or TRBV12-4 and TRBJ1-2; no clear D. This CDR3 spans 11 amino acids. V was shortened by 6 bases and J by 8 bases, with 10 bases between the two germline ends. In DNA, the CDR3 is TGTGCCAGCAGGGGAAATTACGGCTACACCTTC. Residues: CASRGNYGYTF.